These 7 T cell receptor beta chains share one sample of origin, sequenced in a study of Graves' ophthalmopathy and Graves' hyperthyroidism. The TCR beta CDR3 regions underwent amplification from RNA transcripts. RT-PCR was first run with HTBI primers, then multiplex PCR in a second round. From the multiplex PCR reads, TCRdb called clonotypes with MiXCR, one entry per CDR3 protein. The data contain 360,000 or so distinct CDR3 sequences, 18% of them seen just once; the ten biggest clones take up about 1.4%. Source material: peripheral blood. These receptor sequences come from a woman younger than 35 with Graves' ophthalmopathy.

This clonotype was observed at least ten times. The chain employs TRBV4-3 and TRBJ1-1; D is unclear. The CDR3 sequence is 13 residues long. The V end was cut by 1 base, the J end by 7 bases, with 10 bases between. Germline-derived CDR1 and CDR2 are LGHNA and YSLEER. The CDR3 region has the DNA TGCGCCAGCAGCCAAGGAAGGGCCTATGAAGCTTTCTTT. It is translated as CASSQGRAYEAFF.

This clonotype was detected many times. The chain has TRBV28 and TRBJ2-7, with TRBD2 matching over 7 bases. The V and J ends lost 6 bases and 4 bases, in that order; junction bases with no gene match: 9. CDR1 and CDR2 (germline): MDHEN, SYDVKM. The CDR3 sequence is 14 residues long. CDR3 protein: CASRAWRGYYEQYF. The DNA for the CDR3 is TGTGCCAGCAGAGCATGGCGGGGGTATTACGAGCAGTACTTC.

This clonotype came up many times. V and J are TRBV11-2 and TRBJ2-7; TRBD1 agrees at 7 bases. Germline lookup yields CDR1 SGHAT and CDR2 FQNNGV. Trimming cost V 1 base and J 7 bases; bases outside gene matches: 7. The CDR3 runs 14 residues. This CDR3 is CASSLASGTEEQYF. The CDR3 nucleotides are TGTGCCAGCAGCTTAGCCTCCGGGACAGAAGAGCAGTACTTC.

Notes on this clonotype: The germline gene is not matched at one end of the junction; a read error may be the cause. The V gene is TRBV28, the J gene TRBJ1-5; maybe TRBD1 (5 bases). CDR1 is MDHEN and CDR2 is SYDVKM in the germline V gene. The CDR3 consists of 15 residues. DNA of the CDR3: TGCGCCAGCAGCTGGGACGGGCACAGCAATCAGCCCCAGCATTTT. Protein sequence: CASSWDGHSNQPQHF.

At least ten counts were recorded for this clonotype. The chain uses TRBV7-2 and TRBJ2-5; D ambiguous. Germline loops: CDR1 SGHTA, CDR2 FQGNSA. The CDR3 totals 14 residues. The V end was cut by 9 bases, the J end by 2 bases, with 16 bases between. The CDR3 DNA follows: TGTGCCAGTACGCTGTGGGGAAAACAAGAGACCCAGTACTTC. Its protein is CASTLWGKQETQYF.

The genes are TRBV24-1 and TRBJ2-7; no definite D call. The CDR3 sequence is 13 residues long. V lost 9 bases, J lost 0 bases, and 11 bases lay in between. Per germline, CDR1 KGHDR and CDR2 SFDVKD. The CDR3 spells CATVTTSSYEQYF. The CDR3 DNA reads TGTGCCACCGTAACGACATCCTCCTACGAGCAGTACTTC.

This clonotype was picked up one time. The rearrangement joins TRBV6-1 to TRBJ2-5; no clear D. The CDR3 has 13 amino acids. The V and J ends lost 4 bases and 5 bases respectively, with 11 bases between them. Germline values: CDR1 MNHNS, CDR2 SASEGT. The CDR3 nucleotides are TGTGCCAGCAGTGTGAGAGTCTTGGAGACCCAGTACTTC. Amino acid sequence: CASSVRVLETQYF.